This T cell receptor (beta chain) derives from a study of regulatory T cells in long-lasting Graves disease. Overall study findings and caveats: Public clonotype sharing was higher in persistent than newly diagnosed patients. Among samples with persistent disease, TRBV28, TRBJ1-2 and TRBJ2-5 were favored.

Per germline, CDR1 SGHDN and CDR2 FVKESK. CDR3 length: 20 amino acids. V was pared by 3 bases and J by 7 bases, with 28 bases between. The authors built TCR beta libraries using iRepertoire HTBI primers and Arm-PCR of CDR3 regions. TCRdb re-analysed the multiplex PCR reads in MiXCR, keeping a single row per CDR3 protein. The table records about 350,000 distinct CDR3 sequences, about 17% of them present only once. Note on this clonotype: Its cognate antigen is unknown.

Time point defined: newly diagnosed GD, antithyroid drugs for less than 3 months. PBMCs provided the RNA from which the TCR library was made. As collected, the peripheral blood samples measured 7.5 to 10 milliliters each and went into EDTA tubes. These data were also filed under a second study, of T cells in Graves' hyperthyroidism and ophthalmopathy. That source reports: Among clonotypes expanded in thyroid above 0.001, most were also found in blood.

This material consisted of peripheral blood mononuclear cells (PBMCs), taken at new diagnosis, from a patient treated with antithyroid drugs. The TCR originated in a woman under 30 with Graves disease. The rearrangement uses TRBV14 and TRBJ1-6; D possibly corresponds to TRBD1 (6 bases). The CDR3 bases are TGTGCCAGCAGCCAGTATGCATCAGGGACAAATCGACCTAAGAATTCACCCCTCCACTTT. Translated, it gives CASSQYASGTNRPKNSPLHF.